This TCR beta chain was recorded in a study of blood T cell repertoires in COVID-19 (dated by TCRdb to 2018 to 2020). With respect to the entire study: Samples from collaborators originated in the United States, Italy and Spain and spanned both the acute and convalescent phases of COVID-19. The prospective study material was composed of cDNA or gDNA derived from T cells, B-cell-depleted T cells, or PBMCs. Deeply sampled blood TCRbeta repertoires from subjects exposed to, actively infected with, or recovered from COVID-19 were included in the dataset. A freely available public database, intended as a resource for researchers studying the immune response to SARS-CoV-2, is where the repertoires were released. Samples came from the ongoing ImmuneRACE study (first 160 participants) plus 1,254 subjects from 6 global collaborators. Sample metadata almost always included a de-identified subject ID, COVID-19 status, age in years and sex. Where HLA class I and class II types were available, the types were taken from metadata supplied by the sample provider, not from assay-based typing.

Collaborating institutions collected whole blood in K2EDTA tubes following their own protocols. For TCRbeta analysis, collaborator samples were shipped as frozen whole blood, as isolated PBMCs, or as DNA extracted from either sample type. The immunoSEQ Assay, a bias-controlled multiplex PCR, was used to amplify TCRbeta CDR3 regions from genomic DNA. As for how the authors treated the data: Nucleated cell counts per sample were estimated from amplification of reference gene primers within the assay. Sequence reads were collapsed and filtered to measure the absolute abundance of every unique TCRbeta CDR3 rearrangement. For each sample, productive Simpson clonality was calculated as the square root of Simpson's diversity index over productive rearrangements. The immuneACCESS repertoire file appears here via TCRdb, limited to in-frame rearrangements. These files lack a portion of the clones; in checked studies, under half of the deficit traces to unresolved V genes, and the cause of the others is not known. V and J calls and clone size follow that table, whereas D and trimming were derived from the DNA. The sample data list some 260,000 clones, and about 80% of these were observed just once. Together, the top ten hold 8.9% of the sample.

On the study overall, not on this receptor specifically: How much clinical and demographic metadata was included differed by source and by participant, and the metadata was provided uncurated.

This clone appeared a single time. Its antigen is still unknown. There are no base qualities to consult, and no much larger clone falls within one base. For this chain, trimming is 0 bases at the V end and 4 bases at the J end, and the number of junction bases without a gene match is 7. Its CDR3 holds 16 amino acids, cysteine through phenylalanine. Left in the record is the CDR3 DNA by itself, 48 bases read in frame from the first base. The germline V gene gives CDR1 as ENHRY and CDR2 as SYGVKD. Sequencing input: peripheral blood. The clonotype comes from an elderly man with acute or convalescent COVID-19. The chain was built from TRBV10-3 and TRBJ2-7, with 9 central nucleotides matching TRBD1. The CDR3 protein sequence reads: CAISESETGGKYEQYF. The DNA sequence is TGTGCCATCAGTGAGTCCGAGACAGGGGGTAAATACGAGCAGTACTTC.